A single sample gave rise to the 23 T cell receptor beta chains below, sequenced in a study of post-analysis software for immune sequencing data. cDNA libraries for TCR beta contained unique molecular identifiers. TCRdb re-derived calls from the PCR reads in MiXCR, one entry per CDR3 protein. This sample yields approximately 570,000 distinct CDR3 sequences, of which roughly 47% are seen a single time; approximately 1.7% belongs to the top ten. For these TCRs, the target antigens are not known. The study's findings and limits: Five or six TRBV segments appeared more often in patients than in controls, and TRBV5-6, TRBV5-1 and TRBV20-1 were among these.

The sequenced sample consisted of blood. The receptors here all came from a girl between 10 and 17 years old with multiple sclerosis.

This clonotype was recorded at least ten times. This chain connects TRBV5-1 to TRBJ2-7; 7 nucleotides align to TRBD2. V shed 0 bases and J 3 bases; nucleotides not matched to a gene: 9. Germline CDR1 is SGHRS and CDR2 is YFSETQ. CDR3 length: 16 residues. CDR3 amino acids: CASSLVSSGVFYEQYF. In DNA form, the CDR3 reads TGCGCCAGCAGCTTGGTCTCCAGCGGGGTGTTCTACGAGCAGTACTTC.

The chain uses TRBV5-5 and TRBJ2-4; D may correspond to TRBD1 or TRBD2 (6 bases each). The germline CDR1 and CDR2 sequences are SGHKS and YYEKEE (reference sequence). V lost 6 bases to trimming and J lost 3 bases, with 22 bases between them. The CDR3 totals 17 residues. The chain's CDR3 is CASTLIGGGFDKNIQYF. The CDR3 region has the DNA TGTGCCAGCACCTTAATAGGGGGAGGATTCGACAAAAACATTCAGTACTTC.

This clonotype showed up just a few times. This chain links TRBV10-3 with TRBJ2-1; D is perhaps TRBD1 (5 bases). The V end lost 3 bases, the J end lost 5 bases, and 14 bases lay between the germline ends. CDR1 and CDR2 (germline): ENHRY, SYGVKD. The CDR3 loop spans 15 amino acids. Here the CDR3 reads CAISEGGKGNNEQFF. CDR3 DNA: TGTGCCATCAGTGAAGGTGGGAAGGGGAACAATGAGCAGTTCTTC.

This chain uses TRBV10-3 with TRBJ1-2, with 8 nucleotides matching TRBD1. Germline trimming cut 2 bases from V and 4 bases from J; bases unmatched to any gene: 6. This CDR3 comprises 15 residues. Per the germline V gene, CDR1 is ENHRY and CDR2 is SYGVKD. CDR3 in amino acids: CAISEPDRGGYGYTF. DNA for the CDR3: TGTGCCATCAGTGAGCCCGACAGGGGAGGCTATGGCTACACCTTC.

This rearrangement joins TRBV6-4 to TRBJ2-1; the match to TRBD1 covers 12 bases. Germline CDR1 is MRHNA and CDR2 is SNTAGT. The CDR3 is 14 residues long. Trimming cost V 6 bases and J 7 bases; bases outside gene matches: 4. CDR3 DNA: TGTGCCAGCAGGGGACAGGGGGCGTCGAATGAGCAGTTCTTC. Its protein is CASRGQGASNEQFF.

There are a few counts of this clonotype. The chain couples TRBV10-3 to TRBJ2-3; tentatively, D is TRBD2 (6 bases). The CDR3 is 15 amino acids. Germline CDR1 ENHRY, CDR2 SYGVKD. Trimming left V 0 bases short and J 4 bases short, with 11 bases between. CDR3 coding DNA: TGTGCCATCAGTGAGTCGTACCGGGACTCAGATACGCAGTATTTT. Translation: CAISESYRDSDTQYF.

The rearrangement joins TRBV4-1 to TRBJ2-4, with D possibly TRBD1 on 6 matching bases. The CDR3 is 13 amino acids. V shed 3 bases and J shed 7 bases, with 10 bases lying between them. In germline, CDR1 is MGHRA, CDR2 YSYEKL. CDR3 loop: CASSQEQGNIQYF. Written as DNA, the CDR3 is TGCGCCAGCAGCCAGGAACAGGGCAACATTCAGTACTTC.

This chain connects TRBV9 to TRBJ2-5; D is unclear. The germline gives CDR1 SGDLS, CDR2 YYNGEE. This CDR3 is built from 13 residues. V lost 0 bases and J lost 0, with 3 bases in between. The CDR3 reads CASSVGDQETQYF. The CDR3 nucleotides read TGTGCCAGCAGCGTAGGGGACCAAGAGACCCAGTACTTC.

A few counts support this clonotype. CDR3: CASSDGSRGRPEAFF. The CDR3 coding sequence is TGTGCCAGCAGCGACGGGTCCCGGGGACGCCCTGAAGCTTTCTTT. The rearrangement uses TRBV6-2 or TRBV6-3 and TRBJ1-1; weak D call: TRBD1 (5 bases). CDR1 is MNHEY, CDR2 SVGEGT, per germline. V lost 6 bases, J lost 6 bases, and 20 bases lay in between. The CDR3 sequence is 15 residues long.

Here the CDR3 DNA reads TGTGCCAGCAGTCCACACAGGGGCTATGGCTACACCTTC. It is translated as CASSPHRGYGYTF. The V and J genes are TRBV25-1 and TRBJ1-2; 7 bases line up with TRBD1. The CDR3 length is 13 residues. The germline CDR1 and CDR2 sequences are MGHDK and SYGVNS. The ends lost 5 bases at V and 4 bases at J; junction bases unmatched: 4.

This clonotype was detected only once. V is TRBV9 and J is TRBJ2-1; 7 bases fit TRBD1. The CDR3 has 16 residues. The V gene end was trimmed by 0 bases and the J gene end by 1 base; junction bases not matched to a gene: 4. Per the germline V gene, CDR1 is SGDLS and CDR2 is YYNGEE. This chain's CDR3 is CASSVEGARSYNEQFF. CDR3 sequence (DNA): TGTGCCAGCAGCGTAGAGGGGGCGAGGTCCTACAATGAGCAGTTCTTC.

The chain is built from TRBV7-8 and TRBJ2-1; 9 bases are a match to TRBD2. Germline V gene data show CDR1 as SGHVS and CDR2 as FQNEAQ. The CDR3 length is 16 residues. After removal of 1 base from V and 4 bases from J, the junction contained 5 bases not matched to a gene. The DNA for the CDR3 is TGTGCCAGCAGCTTAGAGGCTAGCGGGAAATACAATGAGCAGTTCTTC. Its translation is CASSLEASGKYNEQFF.

The V and J genes are TRBV13 and TRBJ2-7; TRBD2 aligns across 8 bases. CDR1 and CDR2 (germline): PRHDT, FYEKMQ (reference sequence). This CDR3 has 15 residues. V was pared by 4 bases and J by 4 bases, with 9 bases of the junction left unmatched. CDR3: CASSSKAGVPYEQYF. Here the CDR3 DNA reads TGTGCCAGCAGCTCAAAAGCGGGAGTGCCATACGAGCAGTACTTC.

The chain recombines TRBV6-6 with TRBJ1-5; 8 positions agree with TRBD1. Per the germline V gene, CDR1 is MNHNY and CDR2 is SVGAGI (reference sequence). This CDR3 comprises 15 residues. J gave up 4 bases and V 5 bases, and 7 bases lay outside the gene matches. The CDR3 DNA is TGTGCCAGCAGTAACGGACAGGGATTAAATCAGCCCCAGCATTTT. This translates into CASSNGQGLNQPQHF.

CDR3 bases: TGCGCCAGCAGCTCGAGGGCTAGCGGGGGCTGGCAAGAGACCCAGTACTTC. It translates to CASSSRASGGWQETQYF. The V and J genes are TRBV5-1 and TRBJ2-5, with 10 positions matching TRBD2. CDR1 SGHRS and CDR2 YFSETQ come from the germline V gene. J lost 2 bases, V lost 3 bases, and 10 bases had no gene match. The CDR3 has 17 residues.

This rearrangement joins TRBV13 to TRBJ2-1; TRBD1 matches at 9 bases. The CDR3 sequence is 16 residues long. Unmatched junction bases numbered 8, after V lost 4 bases and J lost 4 bases. CDR1 and CDR2 from the germline V gene are PRHDT and FYEKMQ (reference sequence). The CDR3 is CASSSEGQGLYNEQFF. In nucleotides, the CDR3 is TGTGCCAGCAGCTCTGAGGGACAGGGATTATACAATGAGCAGTTCTTC.

The V call is TRBV2, the J call TRBJ2-5; D is possibly TRBD2 (6 bases). The CDR3 contains 14 residues. V was trimmed by 4 bases and J by 6 bases, leaving 15 bases between them. Germline CDR1 is SNHLY and CDR2 is FYNNEI. The CDR3, as DNA: TGTGCCAGCAGTGTATCGACTAGTTTGCAGACCCAGTACTTC. This codes for CASSVSTSLQTQYF.

The chain has TRBV29-1 and TRBJ2-3; D unclear. This CDR3 comprises 14 residues. Trimming cost V 4 bases and J 4 bases, with 15 bases left between them. Germline V gene lookup returns CDR1 SQVTM and CDR2 ANQGSEA. CDR3 in amino acids: CSVVDPKAPDTQYF. The CDR3 DNA is TGCAGCGTTGTGGACCCTAAAGCTCCAGATACGCAGTATTTT.

The genes are TRBV5-1 and TRBJ1-1, with TRBD1 matching over 9 bases. The germline CDR1 and CDR2 sequences are SGHRS and YFSETQ. Trimming cost V 3 bases and J 5 bases; bases outside gene matches: 8. The CDR3 totals 15 residues. The CDR3 spells CASSSSGTGITEAFF. The CDR3 bases are TGCGCCAGCAGCTCCTCCGGGACAGGGATAACTGAAGCTTTCTTT.

This clonotype was counted between two and nine times. The J gene is TRBJ2-1, the V gene TRBV4-2, with 10 bases identical to TRBD2. Per germline, CDR1 LGHNA and CDR2 YNFKEQ. This CDR3 has 17 amino acids. J was trimmed by 5 bases and V by 5 bases; bases with no gene match: 12. The CDR3 coding sequence is TGTGCCAGCAGCTTAAGGGGGGCTAGCGGGGGACACAATGAGCAGTTCTTC. It is translated as CASSLRGASGGHNEQFF.

This clonotype was seen a few times. The gene calls are TRBV4-2 and TRBJ2-1; no firm D call. The germline CDR1 and CDR2 sequences are LGHNA and YNFKEQ. The CDR3 totals 13 residues. Trimming pared 7 bases from V and 10 bases from J, leaving 17 bases between. The CDR3 DNA follows: TGTGCCAGCACAAATCCACCGGTCCGAGAGCAGTTCTTC. It specifies CASTNPPVREQFF.

V and J are TRBV29-1 and TRBJ2-5, with D possibly TRBD2 on 5 matching bases. Near its end, the DNA agrees better with TRBJ2-1, so the J call may be wrong. From germline, CDR1 is SQVTM and CDR2 ANQGSEA. The CDR3 runs to 14 residues. The CDR3 bases are TGCAGCGTTGAAGTTCGCACATCGGGGAAGACCCAGTTCTTC. This encodes CSVEVRTSGKTQFF.

This clonotype came up once. A much larger clonotype is one base distant, so this may be a read error. V gene TRBV20-1 combines with J gene TRBJ2-5; 7 positions agree with TRBD1. The assigned J gene may be wrong: the sequence end matches TRBJ2-1 better. The CDR3 is 15 amino acids. The germline CDR1 and CDR2 sequences are DFQATT and SNEGSKA (reference sequence). The CDR3 spells CSARDAGQAQETQFF. CDR3 DNA sequence: TGCAGTGCTAGGGACGCCGGACAGGCTCAAGAGACCCAGTTCTTC.